This record looks at one T cell receptor beta chain sequence and its context. Self-reported history from a screening survey and questionnaire set each donor's cohort. The sample comes from a study of blood T cell repertoires in COVID-19. The overall study: From the United States, Italy and Spain came samples of acute and convalescent COVID-19.

With 3 bases clipped from V and 6 bases from J, the junction kept 5 bases outside the gene matches. Per germline, CDR1 SEHNR and CDR2 FQNEAQ (reference sequence). The CDR3 is made up of 14 amino acids. Using immunoSEQ multiplex PCR, the repertoire was profiled, and TCRdb retains in-frame clones only, with some absent. The data hold about 200,000 clones, with more than 70% observed a single time. The sample taken for sequencing was PBMCs or T cells enriched from blood (not recorded which). This rearrangement joins TRBV7-9 to TRBJ1-1; 9 bases are shared with TRBD1. The receptor was isolated from a woman aged 35 to 49 with acute COVID-19. The CDR3 nucleotides read TGTGCCAGCAGCTTTGCGGACAGGGGAGCTGAAGCTTTCTTT. Translating gives CASSFADRGAEAFF.